Following are 31 T cell receptor beta chains from one sample sequenced in a study of blood T cell repertoires in COVID-19 (TCRdb year 2020). Libraries were prepared through the immunoSEQ multiplex PCR assay. TCRdb provides this immuneACCESS table in a form limited to in-frame rearrangements. Some clones are lacking; in checked studies, under half of them reflect an unresolved V gene, and why the rest are absent is not known. The sample records some 400,000 clones, 90% of which are singletons. Of the sample, around 6.3% falls within the top ten clones. The specimen was peripheral blood. All receptors derive from a young man with active or convalescent COVID-19.

The chain links TRBV4-2 to TRBJ2-1; D is ambiguous. The CDR3 runs to 14 residues. Trimming shortened V by 0 bases and J by 4 bases, and 7 bases separated the two germline ends. Germline CDR1 reads LGHNA; CDR2 reads YNFKEQ. As DNA, the CDR3 is TGTGCCAGCAGCCAAGAGCTAAAATACAATGAGCAGTTCTTC. As protein: CASSQELKYNEQFF.

The count of this clone is one. This chain joins TRBV9 and TRBJ1-1, with 8 nucleotides matching TRBD1. This CDR3 region has 16 residues. The germline CDR1 and CDR2 sequences are SGDLS and YYNGEE. V lost 0 bases and J lost 5; bases outside the gene matches: 9. CDR3 in amino acids: CASSVGAGGAGTEAFF. CDR3 nucleotide sequence: TGTGCCAGCAGCGTAGGGGCAGGGGGCGCAGGGACTGAAGCTTTCTTT. The full variable domain, in which reference TRBV9 and TRBJ1-1 provide the parts outside the CDR3, is DSGVTQTPKHLITATGQRVTLRCSPRSGDLSVYWYQQSLDQGLQFLIQYYNGEERAKGNILERFSAQQFPDLHSELNLSSLELGDSALYFCASSVGAGGAGTEAFFGQGTRLTVV.

The chain employs TRBV6-5 and TRBJ1-4; D is unresolved. Germline CDR1 reads MNHEY; CDR2 reads SVGAGI. The CDR3 has 14 residues. The germline V and J ends were trimmed by 6 bases and 8 bases, with 16 bases remaining between them. The CDR3 spells CASSKTTFREKLFF. Here the CDR3 DNA reads TGTGCCAGCAGCAAGACAACCTTTAGGGAAAAACTGTTTTTT.

V gene TRBV11-3 combines with J gene TRBJ2-7; a weak D match, TRBD2 (6 bases). There are 15 residues in the CDR3. Trimming cost V 0 bases and J 2 bases, with 11 bases left between them. CDR1 is SGHNT and CDR2 is YENEEA in the germline V gene. The chain's CDR3 is CASSLEGSGPYEQYF. The CDR3 DNA sequence: TGTGCCAGCAGCTTAGAAGGTAGCGGTCCCTACGAGCAGTACTTC. The full variable domain, in which reference TRBV11-3 and TRBJ2-7 provide the parts outside the CDR3, is EAGVVQSPRYKIIEKKQPVAFWCNPISGHNTLYWYLQNLGQGPELLIRYENEEAVDDSQLPKDRFSAERLKGVDSTLKIQPAELGDSAVYLCASSLEGSGPYEQYFGPGTRLTVT.

V is TRBV19 and J is TRBJ1-1, with D possibly matching TRBD1 (6 bases). Looked up from germline, CDR1 is LNHDA and CDR2 is SQIVND (reference sequence). The CDR3 is made up of 15 amino acids. Trimming shortened V by 3 bases and J by 7 bases, and 18 bases separated the two germline ends. Written as DNA, the CDR3 is TGTGCCAGTAGTATCGACCCACGGGGGGCGAGTGAAGCTTTCTTT. Encoded protein: CASSIDPRGASEAFF.

The chain employs TRBV10-2 and TRBJ2-1; 8 bases match TRBD2. The CDR3 runs to 16 residues. Germline V lookup: CDR1 WSHSY, CDR2 SAAADI. V lost 7 bases, J lost 4 bases, and 12 bases stayed unmatched. This chain's CDR3 is CASTPGGGGSYNEQFF. DNA of the CDR3: TGCGCCAGCACCCCGGGTGGCGGGGGGTCGTACAATGAGCAGTTCTTC.

The chain has TRBV7-2 and TRBJ1-5; 7 bases map to TRBD1. The length of the CDR3 is 15 residues. Germline CDR1 and CDR2: SGHTA and FQGNSA. The trim removed 2 bases at V and 7 bases at J, leaving 8 bases unmatched. Written as DNA, the CDR3 is TGTGCCAGCAGCTTACAAACAGGGGACAGACAGCCCCAGCATTTT. Translating it yields CASSLQTGDRQPQHF.

The chain recombines TRBV29-1 with TRBJ1-4; 10 bases line up with TRBD1. V shed 1 base, J shed 8 bases, and the junction held 7 bases outside the gene matches. The CDR3 is 15 amino acids. Germline V gives CDR1 SQVTM, CDR2 ANQGSEA. The CDR3 DNA reads TGCAGCGTTGAAGCTACCGGGACAGGGGAAGAAAAACTGTTTTTT. Encoded protein: CSVEATGTGEEKLFF. The variable domain in full, completed from reference TRBV29-1 and TRBJ1-4, reads SAVISQKPSRDICQRGTSLTIQCQVDSQVTMMFWYRQQPGQSLTLIATANQGSEATYESGFVIDKFPISRPNLTFSTLTVSNMSPEDSSIYLCSVEATGTGEEKLFFGSGTQLSVL.

Only one count was recorded for this clone. The chain recombines TRBV6-8 with TRBJ2-1, with 11 bases matching TRBD2. The CDR3 is 14 residues long. The germline V gene has CDR1 MNHGY and CDR2 SAAAGT. Trimming at V came to 8 bases and at J to 4 bases, leaving 4 bases not matched to a gene. The CDR3 region has the DNA TGTGCCAGCGGGACTAGCGGACAATACAATGAGCAGTTCTTC. It specifies CASGTSGQYNEQFF.

J is TRBJ1-5 and V is TRBV6-2 or TRBV6-3; D ambiguous. The CDR3 extends over 15 amino acids. Trimming pared 3 bases from V and 0 bases from J, leaving 9 bases between. CDR1 and CDR2 (germline): MNHEY, SVGEGT. The CDR3 region is CASSYSGISNQPQHF. The CDR3 DNA follows: TGTGCCAGCAGTTATTCCGGGATTAGCAATCAGCCCCAGCATTTT.

This chain joins TRBV2 and TRBJ1-5; D remains unclear. The germline V gene has CDR1 SNHLY and CDR2 FYNNEI. This CDR3 region has 13 residues. Trimming pared 8 bases from V and 3 bases from J, leaving 11 bases between. Here the CDR3 reads CASGRGYNQPQHF. CDR3 DNA sequence: TGTGCCAGCGGCCGGGGATACAATCAGCCCCAGCATTTT.

The chain recombines TRBV7-2 with TRBJ1-5; D possibly corresponds to TRBD1 (5 bases). CDR1 is SGHTA, CDR2 FQGNSA, per germline. CDR3 length: 16 residues. With 5 bases removed from V and 1 base from J, the gap between germline ends came to 15 bases. The CDR3 sequence is CASSQLAGMSNQPQHF. The CDR3 DNA follows: TGTGCCAGCAGCCAGTTGGCAGGGATGAGCAATCAGCCCCAGCATTTT.

The V gene is TRBV3-1 (or the pseudogene TRBV3-2), the J gene TRBJ1-3; D remains unclear. This CDR3 contains 17 residues. Germline CDR1 LGHDT, CDR2 YNNKEL (reference sequence). Deletions cut 1 base from V and 2 bases from J, with 15 bases between. The DNA of the CDR3 is TGTGCCAGCAGCCAAGGTTCCGTGATAAGCCCTGGAAACACCATATATTTT. Translation: CASSQGSVISPGNTIYF.

J is TRBJ2-7 and V is TRBV24-1; D gene ambiguous. Germline V gives CDR1 KGHDR, CDR2 SFDVKD. The CDR3 is 14 residues long. V was trimmed by 3 bases and J by 5 bases, leaving 13 bases between them. In DNA form, the CDR3 reads TGTGCCACCAGTGATCCGGGTTCTTCCCACGAGCAGTACTTC. Protein sequence: CATSDPGSSHEQYF.

A remark on this clone: The same CDR3 arises from other DNA sequences in this sample as well. The rearrangement links TRBV27 to TRBJ1-5; D might be TRBD1 (5 bases). V gave up 3 bases and J gave up 2 bases, with 5 bases separating them. This CDR3 comprises 13 residues. Germline lookup yields CDR1 MNHEY and CDR2 SMNVEV (reference sequence). DNA of the CDR3: TGTGCCAGCAGTTTGGGGCGCAATCAGCCCCAGCATTTT. Encoded protein: CASSLGRNQPQHF.

This chain's CDR3 is CASSLGQVTGELFF. CDR3 coding DNA: TGTGCCAGCAGCTTGGGACAGGTCACCGGGGAGCTGTTTTTT. This sequence joins TRBV11-1 and TRBJ2-2; TRBD1 matches 8 bases. Germline V lookup: CDR1 SGHAT, CDR2 FQDESV (reference sequence). J gave up 4 bases and V 3 bases, and 1 base lay outside the gene matches. This CDR3 is built from 14 residues.

The V gene is TRBV19, the J gene TRBJ2-7; D is undetermined. Trimming stripped 4 bases from V and 2 bases from J, with 12 bases between. Germline assignment: CDR1 LNHDA and CDR2 SQIVND (reference sequence). The CDR3 covers 14 residues. CDR3 DNA: TGTGCCAGTAGTAATCCCCAGGCTCCCTACGAGCAGTACTTC. Its protein is CASSNPQAPYEQYF.

This sequence joins TRBV7-9 and TRBJ2-1; TRBD1 matches 8 bases. Trimming took 5 bases from V and 8 from J; bases not matched to a gene: 11. The CDR3 runs 15 residues. The germline gives CDR1 SEHNR, CDR2 FQNEAQ (reference sequence). The CDR3: CASSLRTGRQDEQFF. The CDR3, as DNA: TGTGCCAGCAGCCTAAGGACAGGGCGACAGGATGAGCAGTTCTTC. Variable domain in full (rest from reference TRBV7-9 and TRBJ2-1): DTGVSQNPRHKITKRGQNVTFRCDPISEHNRLYWYRQTLGQGPEFLTYFQNEAQLEKSRLLSDRFSAERPKGSFSTLEIQRTEQGDSAMYLCASSLRTGRQDEQFFGPGTRLTVL.

V is TRBV5-6 and J is TRBJ1-1; D unresolved. From germline, CDR1 is SGHDT and CDR2 YYEEEE. The length of the CDR3 is 13 residues. V was shortened by 4 bases and J by 3 bases, with 10 bases between the two germline ends. CDR3 nucleotides: TGTGCCAGCAGCATCACAAGTTACACTGAAGCTTTCTTT. It codes for CASSITSYTEAFF.

The sample holds a few counts of this clone. V and J are TRBV24-1 and TRBJ2-5; 7 bases align to TRBD1. From germline, CDR1 is KGHDR and CDR2 SFDVKD. This CDR3 has 15 amino acids. Trimming removed 4 bases from V and 7 bases from J; junction bases left unmatched: 11. As DNA, the CDR3 is TGTGCCACCAGTGACCCCGCGAGTAGGGGGCGGACCCAGTACTTC. Translating it yields CATSDPASRGRTQYF.

CDR3 nucleotides: TGTGCCAGCTCCCTGGGACAGGGGGATAATTCACCCCTCCACTTT. Encoded protein: CASSLGQGDNSPLHF. The chain couples TRBV18 to TRBJ1-6, with TRBD1 matching over 11 bases. The germline V gene has CDR1 KGHSH and CDR2 LQKENI. J lost 5 bases, V lost 6 bases, and 3 bases had no gene match. The CDR3 contains 15 residues.

This chain joins TRBV2 and TRBJ1-4; no reliable D call. Trimming took off 7 bases at V and 4 bases at J, with 10 bases between the two ends. CDR1 SNHLY and CDR2 FYNNEI come from the germline V gene. The CDR3 sequence is 13 residues long. The CDR3 here is CASIAEYNEKLFF. CDR3 bases: TGTGCCAGCATAGCAGAGTATAATGAAAAACTGTTTTTT.

The V and J genes are TRBV2 and TRBJ2-7, with 9 nucleotides matching TRBD1. The V and J ends lost 6 bases and 4 bases, in that order; junction bases with no gene match: 10. Per germline, CDR1 SNHLY and CDR2 FYNNEI. The CDR3 loop spans 15 amino acids. The CDR3, as DNA: TGTGCCAGCAGACCACAGGGGGCGAGCGGGTACGAGCAGTACTTC. This translates into CASRPQGASGYEQYF.

This clone came up once. The V call is TRBV27, the J call TRBJ2-3, with 8 bases fitting TRBD2. The germline V gene has CDR1 MNHEY and CDR2 SMNVEV (reference sequence). The CDR3 is made up of 15 amino acids. After removal of 6 bases from V and 0 bases from J, the junction contained 5 bases not matched to a gene. In DNA, the CDR3 is TGTGCCAGCAGGCGGGGGGCGGCTAGCACAGATACGCAGTATTTT. This encodes CASRRGAASTDTQYF.

The V gene is TRBV28, the J gene TRBJ2-1; 9 nucleotides align to TRBD2. Trimming at V came to 8 bases and at J to 3 bases, leaving 11 bases not matched to a gene. Germline values: CDR1 MDHEN, CDR2 SYDVKM. The CDR3 contains 16 residues. CDR3 sequence: CASLMGGTSSYNEQFF. CDR3 nucleotide sequence: TGTGCCAGCCTCATGGGAGGGACTAGCAGCTACAATGAGCAGTTCTTC. Together with reference TRBV28 and TRBJ2-1, the CDR3 gives the full variable domain: DVKVTQSSRYLVKRTGEKVFLECVQDMDHENMFWYRQDPGLGLRLIYFSYDVKMKEKGDIPEGYSVSREKKERFSLILESASTNQTSMYLCASLMGGTSSYNEQFFGPGTRLTVL.

This chain uses TRBV4-3 with TRBJ2-3; 8 bases line up with TRBD2. Losses at the gene ends were 4 bases for V and 3 bases for J; bases not matched to a gene: 6. This CDR3 is 15 amino acids long. The germline V gene encodes CDR1 LGHNA and CDR2 YSLEER. The CDR3 is CASSLSGLGTDTQYF. Here the CDR3 DNA reads TGCGCCAGCAGCCTGTCGGGACTAGGGACAGATACGCAGTATTTT.

The chain joins TRBV6-5 to TRBJ1-5; D is unclear. Trimming removed 2 bases from V and 2 bases from J, with 4 bases in between. CDR1 and CDR2 from the germline V gene are MNHEY and SVGAGI. The CDR3 covers 13 residues. For the CDR3, the DNA is TGTGCCAGCAGTTACCAGGGCAATCAGCCCCAGCATTTT. It encodes CASSYQGNQPQHF.

The chain joins TRBV19 to TRBJ2-7; D may be TRBD1 (6 bases). Germline values: CDR1 LNHDA, CDR2 SQIVND (reference sequence). There are 13 residues in the CDR3. V was clipped by 5 bases and J by 7 bases, with 15 bases between them. The chain's CDR3 is CASSDTGWREQYF. The CDR3 DNA is TGTGCCAGTAGTGACACAGGGTGGAGGGAGCAGTACTTC.

This sequence joins TRBV6-5 and TRBJ2-1, with TRBD2 matching 9 bases. V lost 6 bases to trimming and J lost 4 bases; unmatched junction nucleotides: 4. Germline assignment: CDR1 MNHEY and CDR2 SVGAGI. The CDR3 extends over 14 amino acids. CDR3 sequence (DNA): TGTGCCAGCAGATTAGCGGGGGATTACAATGAGCAGTTCTTC. It codes for CASRLAGDYNEQFF.

This sequence joins TRBV6-2 or TRBV6-3 and TRBJ2-4; possibly TRBD2 for D (5 bases). Trimming removed 5 bases from V and 2 bases from J, with 16 bases in between. Germline values: CDR1 MNHEY, CDR2 SVGEGT. The CDR3 sequence is 16 residues long. In DNA form, the CDR3 reads TGTGCCAGCAGTAAAATCCAACGAGGGACCAAAAACATTCAGTACTTC. The encoded protein is CASSKIQRGTKNIQYF.

The rearrangement joins TRBV19 to TRBJ1-1; TRBD1 matches at 12 bases. Germline loops: CDR1 LNHDA, CDR2 SQIVND (reference sequence). The trim removed 3 bases at V and 4 bases at J, leaving 3 bases unmatched. The CDR3 contains 15 residues. The chain's CDR3 is CASSIGTGGLTEAFF. The CDR3 DNA reads TGTGCCAGTAGTATTGGGACAGGGGGCCTCACTGAAGCTTTCTTT.